The 4 T cell receptor beta chains in this list originate from one sample, sequenced in a study of T-cell reconstitution after alpha-beta-depleted transplantation in children. The TCRbeta library incorporated unique molecular identifiers. TCRdb reprocessed the PCR reads via MiXCR and lists one record per CDR3 protein. The sample shows 450,000 to 600,000 distinct CDR3 sequences, 10% to 15% of them seen only once. The source material was PBMCs, mostly from graft donor cells, sampled 360 days after TCRalphabeta/CD19-depleted stem cell transplant. The receptors originated from a male patient aged 5 to 17 who had a stem cell transplant for acute myeloid leukemia, so the T cells may come from the graft donor.

This clonotype has at least ten counts. J is TRBJ2-7 and V is TRBV28; D may be TRBD2 (5 bases). This CDR3 contains 13 residues. Trimming stripped 4 bases from V and 3 bases from J, with 10 bases between. CDR1 is MDHEN, CDR2 SYDVKM, per germline. CDR3 region: CASSSADYYEQYF. In DNA, the CDR3 is TGTGCCAGCAGTTCAGCAGACTACTACGAGCAGTACTTC.

This clonotype has ten or more counts. The genes are TRBV29-1 and TRBJ2-5; D possibly corresponds to TRBD2 (6 bases). The CDR3 runs to 10 residues. Germline CDR1 SQVTM, CDR2 ANQGSEA. V shed 7 bases and J shed 5 bases, with 8 bases lying between them. CDR3 loop: CSGGVETQYF. The CDR3 DNA sequence: TGCAGCGGGGGGGTCGAGACCCAGTACTTC.

The chain has TRBV6-5 and TRBJ2-1; the match to TRBD1 covers 7 bases. V shed 7 bases and J 3 bases; nucleotides not matched to a gene: 6. Germline loops: CDR1 MNHEY, CDR2 SVGAGI. The CDR3 is 14 residues long. The chain's CDR3 is CASTDNRGYNEQFF. The CDR3 bases are TGTGCCAGCACCGACAACAGGGGCTACAATGAGCAGTTCTTC.

The rearrangement links TRBV6-2 or TRBV6-3 to TRBJ2-1; TRBD2 agrees at 8 bases. Germline values: CDR1 MNHEY, CDR2 SVGEGT. CDR3 length: 13 amino acids. V lost 7 bases and J lost 8; bases outside the gene matches: 7. CDR3 region: CASTLSGSHEQFF. In nucleotides, the CDR3 is TGTGCCAGCACTCTAAGCGGGAGCCATGAGCAGTTCTTC.